Below are 23 T cell receptor beta chains sequenced from a single sample in a study of cytomegalovirus exposure and HLA in healthy donors. 60 Vbeta and 13 Jbeta primers were used in PCR. The repertoire was sequenced with immunoSEQ multiplex PCR; TCRdb's copy has only in-frame clones and lacks some. The table has under 200,000 clones, roughly 80% seen once. Sequenced sample: PBMCs. All receptors come from a boy younger than 10 in good health and CMV-seronegative.

This clone was seen only once. This sequence joins TRBV2 and TRBJ2-7; TRBD2 aligns across 10 bases. The junction had 5 bases not matched to a gene; V was cut back by 0 bases and J by 3 bases. Looked up from germline, CDR1 is SNHLY and CDR2 is FYNNEI. This CDR3 has 16 residues. The CDR3 DNA reads TGTGCCAGCAGTGAAGCCCGGGCTAGCGGGAGCTACGAGCAGTACTTC. This gives the protein CASSEARASGSYEQYF.

The chain combines TRBV25-1 with TRBJ2-6; 11 bases are shared with TRBD1. The CDR3 is made up of 17 amino acids. Germline lookup yields CDR1 MGHDK and CDR2 SYGVNS. V shed 4 bases and J 2 bases; nucleotides not matched to a gene: 4. CDR3 region: CASSGVGQGAGANVLTF. CDR3 DNA sequence: TGTGCCAGCAGTGGAGTGGGACAGGGGGCTGGGGCCAACGTCCTGACTTTC.

This clone was picked up one time. The V and J genes are TRBV7-9 and TRBJ2-1; D ambiguous. Trimming took off 7 bases at V and 4 bases at J, with 11 bases between the two ends. The germline V gene has CDR1 SEHNR and CDR2 FQNEAQ (reference sequence). The CDR3 loop spans 13 amino acids. The CDR3 sequence is CASTRPEYNEQFF. For the CDR3, the DNA is TGTGCCAGCACCCGCCCCGAGTACAATGAGCAGTTCTTC.

The gene calls are TRBV2 and TRBJ2-5; D is unclear. Germline lookup yields CDR1 SNHLY and CDR2 FYNNEI. The CDR3 extends over 11 amino acids. The V end was cut by 8 bases, the J end by 2 bases, with 6 bases between. The chain's CDR3 is CASELQETQYF. For the CDR3, the DNA is TGTGCCAGCGAGCTTCAAGAGACCCAGTACTTC.

Regarding this clone: This CDR3 is missing its conserved last phenylalanine or tryptophan, likely due to a read error. No DNA is shown, since the ends of the CDR3 on it are uncertain; the CDR3 is the one TCRdb lists. This chain links TRBV7-2 with TRBJ2-3; TRBD2 is the table's D call, not checked against the DNA. Germline lookup yields CDR1 SGHTA and CDR2 FQGNSA. The CDR3 length equals 13 residues, ends included. The CDR3 sequence is CASSFALAGSVRV.

J is TRBJ2-5 and V is TRBV29-1; D is unclear. Trimming stripped 6 bases from V and 0 bases from J, with 8 bases between. This CDR3 region has 12 residues. Germline V gene sequence: CDR1 SQVTM, CDR2 ANQGSEA. DNA for the CDR3: TGCAGCGTAGACACGTACCAAGAGACCCAGTACTTC. As protein: CSVDTYQETQYF.

The rearrangement uses TRBV2 and TRBJ1-1; 10 positions agree with TRBD1. CDR1 and CDR2 (germline): SNHLY, FYNNEI. This CDR3 contains 19 residues. V lost 8 bases and J lost 2; bases outside the gene matches: 20. The CDR3 spells CASCRTGTGERGKNTEAFF. CDR3 bases: TGTGCCAGCTGCAGGACCGGGACAGGGGAAAGGGGCAAAAACACTGAAGCTTTCTTT.

The rearrangement uses TRBV10-2 and TRBJ2-1; TRBD2 matches 13 bases. This CDR3 is built from 13 residues. With 11 bases clipped from V and 10 bases from J, the junction kept 8 bases outside the gene matches. CDR1 and CDR2 from the germline V gene are WSHSY and SAAADI. The CDR3 DNA sequence: TGCGCCGGCGGACTAGCGGGAGTTAGGGAGCAGTTCTTC. Translating gives CAGGLAGVREQFF.

This chain connects TRBV10-1 to TRBJ1-2, with a weak D call TRBD1 (6 bases). The CDR3 has 13 residues. Trimming left V 9 bases short and J 8 bases short, with 19 bases between. CDR1 WNHNN and CDR2 SYGVQD come from the germline V gene (reference sequence). The CDR3 reads CASPRAGEGGYTF. DNA for the CDR3: TGCGCCAGTCCGCGGGCAGGGGAAGGCGGCTACACCTTC.

The chain links TRBV25-1 to TRBJ2-5; 7 bases align to TRBD1. The V gene's germline CDR1 is MGHDK and CDR2 SYGVNS. V lost 6 bases, J lost 4 bases, and 2 bases stayed unmatched. The CDR3 is 12 residues long. The CDR3 DNA follows: TGTGCCAGCAGGCCAGGGGGAGAGACCCAGTACTTC. The encoded protein is CASRPGGETQYF.

The chain links TRBV19 to TRBJ2-7; the D is unclear. Trimming stripped 5 bases from V and 1 base from J, with 3 bases between. The germline gives CDR1 LNHDA, CDR2 SQIVND (reference sequence). The CDR3 consists of 11 residues. CDR3 nucleotide sequence: TGTGCCAGTAGTTTATCCTACGAGCAGTACTTC. Its protein product is CASSLSYEQYF.

J is TRBJ2-7 and V is TRBV18; D is undetermined. The CDR3 extends over 15 amino acids. Germline V gene lookup returns CDR1 KGHSH and CDR2 LQKENI. Trimming removed 6 bases at V and 0 bases at J, with 15 bases between. CDR3 nucleotides: TGTGCCAGCTCCACCCCTGCGGTTGGCTCCTACGAGCAGTACTTC. Translation gives CASSTPAVGSYEQYF. The whole variable domain, filled in from reference TRBV18 and TRBJ2-7, reads NAGVMQNPRHLVRRRGQEARLRCSPMKGHSHVYWYRQLPEEGLKFMVYLQKENIIDESGMPKERFSAEFPKEGPSILRIQQVVRGDSAAYFCASSTPAVGSYEQYFGPGTRLTVT.

The genes are TRBV4-1 and TRBJ2-5; 12 bases align to TRBD1. Germline assignment: CDR1 MGHRA and CDR2 YSYEKL. The V and J ends lost 4 bases and 2 bases, in that order; junction bases with no gene match: 5. CDR3 length: 16 amino acids. The chain's CDR3 is CASSPGQGARQETQYF. The DNA for the CDR3 is TGCGCCAGCAGCCCGGGACAGGGGGCTAGGCAAGAGACCCAGTACTTC.

This sequence joins TRBV5-1 and TRBJ2-2; D is perhaps TRBD1 (6 bases). Germline loops: CDR1 SGHRS, CDR2 YFSETQ. This CDR3 has 14 amino acids. V was pared by 1 base and J by 5 bases, with 9 bases between. The CDR3 DNA reads TGCGCCAGCAGCTTGTCGACAGGAACCGGGGAGCTGTTTTTT. This encodes CASSLSTGTGELFF. The variable domain in full, completed from reference TRBV5-1 and TRBJ2-2, reads KAGVTQTPRYLIKTRGQQVTLSCSPISGHRSVSWYQQTPGQGLQFLFEYFSETQRNKGNFPGRFSGRQFSNSRSEMNVSTLELGDSALYLCASSLSTGTGELFFGEGSRLTVL.

The chain carries TRBV2 and TRBJ2-3, with D possibly TRBD1 on 6 matching bases. Germline CDR1 reads SNHLY; CDR2 reads FYNNEI. Trimming stripped 4 bases from V and 1 base from J, with 9 bases between. The CDR3 has 14 residues. CDR3 DNA sequence: TGTGCCAGCAGTGGGACAGTACGCACAGATACGCAGTATTTT. Encoded protein: CASSGTVRTDTQYF.

The J gene is TRBJ2-7, the V gene TRBV27, with a possible D match to TRBD2 (5 bases). Germline CDR1 and CDR2: MNHEY and SMNVEV (reference sequence). The CDR3 runs to 14 residues. With 2 bases removed from V and 5 bases from J, the gap between germline ends came to 13 bases. The CDR3 is CASSLRGSRDEQYF. DNA for the CDR3: TGTGCCAGCAGTTTACGAGGGAGCCGTGACGAGCAGTACTTC.

To note about this clone: One end of the junction varies from germline; a read error may be responsible. The V and J genes are TRBV6-5 and TRBJ1-2; D is possibly TRBD1 (6 bases). The CDR3 has 13 residues. The germline V gene has CDR1 MNHEY and CDR2 SVGAGI. The CDR3 DNA reads TGTGCCAGCAGTTACGACAGGACGTATGGCTACGCCTTC. It yields the protein CASSYDRTYGYAF.

V and J are TRBV5-8 and TRBJ2-5, with 7 positions matching TRBD1. This CDR3 has 15 amino acids. V gave up 3 bases and J gave up 4 bases; unmatched junction bases: 9. The germline V gene encodes CDR1 SGHTS and CDR2 YDEGEE. The CDR3 sequence: CASSSPTGVRETQYF. In DNA form, the CDR3 reads TGTGCCAGCAGCTCCCCCACAGGGGTTAGAGAGACCCAGTACTTC.

The V call is TRBV5-6, the J call TRBJ2-1; tentatively, D is TRBD2 (6 bases). Trimming took off 4 bases at V and 4 bases at J, with 15 bases between the two ends. Looked up from germline, CDR1 is SGHDT and CDR2 is YYEEEE. This CDR3 has 15 amino acids. The CDR3 protein is CASSPAGSAYNEQFF. The CDR3 bases are TGTGCCAGCAGCCCCGCGGGATCGGCTTACAATGAGCAGTTCTTC. The whole variable domain, filled in from reference TRBV5-6 and TRBJ2-1, reads DAGVTQSPTHLIKTRGQQVTLRCSPKSGHDTVSWYQQALGQGPQFIFQYYEEEERQRGNFPDRFSGHQFPNYSSELNVNALLLGDSALYLCASSPAGSAYNEQFFGPGTRLTVL.

This clone showed up just once. The V call is TRBV7-7, the J call TRBJ2-3; D is unclear. Trimming removed 0 bases at V and 1 base at J, with 8 bases between. The CDR3 is 15 amino acids. Germline CDR1 is SSHAT and CDR2 is FNYEAQ (reference sequence). CDR3 region: CASSLAGHRTDTQYF. The DNA for the CDR3 is TGTGCCAGCAGCTTAGCGGGCCACCGCACAGATACGCAGTATTTT. Variable domain in full (rest from reference TRBV7-7 and TRBJ2-3): GAGVSQSPRYKVTKRGQDVTLRCDPISSHATLYWYQQALGQGPEFLTYFNYEAQPDKSGLPSDRFSAERPEGSISTLTIQRTEQRDSAMYRCASSLAGHRTDTQYFGPGTRLTVL.

The rearrangement uses TRBV11-2 and TRBJ2-7; the D is unclear. The ends were cut back, 5 bases at V and 2 bases at J, with 13 bases in the middle. The CDR3 has 14 amino acids. Germline values: CDR1 SGHAT, CDR2 FQNNGV. CDR3 DNA sequence: TGTGCCAGCAGCCCCATTACACGTCCCTACGAGCAGTACTTC. This gives the protein CASSPITRPYEQYF.

Only one count was recorded for this clone. V and J are TRBV7-2 and TRBJ1-1; perhaps TRBD1 as D (5 bases). The CDR3 consists of 14 residues. Trimming cost V 0 bases and J 2 bases, with 7 bases left between them. The germline V gene encodes CDR1 SGHTA and CDR2 FQGNSA. The CDR3 here is CASSLATVNTEAFF. The CDR3 nucleotides read TGTGCCAGCAGCTTAGCGACAGTTAACACTGAAGCTTTCTTT. The full variable domain, completed using reference TRBV7-2 and TRBJ1-1, is GAGVSQSPSNKVTEKGKDVELRCDPISGHTALYWYRQSLGQGLEFLIYFQGNSAPDKSGLPSDRFSAERTGGSVSTLTIQRTQQEDSAVYLCASSLATVNTEAFFGQGTRLTVV.

The rearrangement joins TRBV2 to TRBJ2-7; 10 bases line up with TRBD1. CDR1 and CDR2 from the germline V gene are SNHLY and FYNNEI. V was pared by 4 bases and J by 12 bases, with 12 bases of the junction left unmatched. The CDR3 is made up of 14 amino acids. The CDR3 region is CASSVIGTGDSLYF. CDR3 in DNA: TGTGCCAGCAGTGTCATAGGGACAGGGGACTCCCTGTACTTC.